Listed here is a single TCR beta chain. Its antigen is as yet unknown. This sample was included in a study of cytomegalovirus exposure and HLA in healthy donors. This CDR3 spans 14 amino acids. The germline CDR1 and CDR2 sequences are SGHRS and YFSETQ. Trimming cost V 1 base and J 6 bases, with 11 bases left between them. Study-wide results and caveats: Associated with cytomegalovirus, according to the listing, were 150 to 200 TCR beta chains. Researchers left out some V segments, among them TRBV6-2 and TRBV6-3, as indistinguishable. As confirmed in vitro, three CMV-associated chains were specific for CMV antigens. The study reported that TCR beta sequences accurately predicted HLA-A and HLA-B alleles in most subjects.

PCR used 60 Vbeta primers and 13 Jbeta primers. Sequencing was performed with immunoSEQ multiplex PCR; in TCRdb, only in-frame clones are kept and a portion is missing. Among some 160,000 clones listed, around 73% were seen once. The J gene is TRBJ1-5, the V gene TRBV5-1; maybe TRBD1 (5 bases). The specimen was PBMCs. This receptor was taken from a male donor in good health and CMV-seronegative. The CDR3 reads CASSLKIGGQPQHF. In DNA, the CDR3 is TGCGCCAGCAGCTTGAAGATCGGGGGTCAGCCCCAGCATTTT. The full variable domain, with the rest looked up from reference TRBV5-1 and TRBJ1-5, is KAGVTQTPRYLIKTRGQQVTLSCSPISGHRSVSWYQQTPGQGLQFLFEYFSETQRNKGNFPGRFSGRQFSNSRSEMNVSTLELGDSALYLCASSLKIGGQPQHFGDGTRLSIL.